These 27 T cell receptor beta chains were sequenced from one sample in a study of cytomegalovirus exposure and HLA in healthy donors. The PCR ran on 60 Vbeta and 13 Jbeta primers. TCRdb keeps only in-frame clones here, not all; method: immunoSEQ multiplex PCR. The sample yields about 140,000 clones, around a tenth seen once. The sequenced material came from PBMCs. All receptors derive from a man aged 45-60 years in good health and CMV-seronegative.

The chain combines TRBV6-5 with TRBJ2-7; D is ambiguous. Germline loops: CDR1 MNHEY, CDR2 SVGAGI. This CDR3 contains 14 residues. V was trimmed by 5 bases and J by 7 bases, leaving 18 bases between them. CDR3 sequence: CASSGRSASEEQYF. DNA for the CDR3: TGTGCCAGCAGTGGCCGATCGGCCTCGGAGGAGCAGTACTTC.

In nucleotides, the CDR3 is TGTGCCAGCACACGGGGGGATATCGGGGAGCTGTTTTTT. Its protein is CASTRGDIGELFF. The chain employs TRBV6-5 and TRBJ2-2; 7 positions agree with TRBD2. This CDR3 region has 13 residues. From germline, CDR1 is MNHEY and CDR2 SVGAGI. The junction had 6 bases not matched to a gene; V was cut back by 7 bases and J by 7 bases.

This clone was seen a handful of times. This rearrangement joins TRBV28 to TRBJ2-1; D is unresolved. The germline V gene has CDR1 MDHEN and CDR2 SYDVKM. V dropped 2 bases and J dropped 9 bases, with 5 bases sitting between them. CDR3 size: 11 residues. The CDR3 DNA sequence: TGTGCCAGCAGTTTACCAGGTGAGCAGTTCTTC. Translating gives CASSLPGEQFF.

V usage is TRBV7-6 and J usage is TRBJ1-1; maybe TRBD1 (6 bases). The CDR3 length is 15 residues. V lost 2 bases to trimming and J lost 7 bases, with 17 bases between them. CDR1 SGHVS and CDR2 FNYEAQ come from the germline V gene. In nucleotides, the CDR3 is TGTGCCAGCAGCTTAATATCTGGGGGCGAGGGTGAAGCTTTCTTT. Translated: CASSLISGGEGEAFF. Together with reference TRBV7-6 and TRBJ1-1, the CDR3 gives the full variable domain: GAGVSQSPRYKVTKRGQDVALRCDPISGHVSLYWYRQALGQGPEFLTYFNYEAQQDKSGLPNDRFSAERPEGSISTLTIQRTEQRDSAMYRCASSLISGGEGEAFFGQGTRLTVV.

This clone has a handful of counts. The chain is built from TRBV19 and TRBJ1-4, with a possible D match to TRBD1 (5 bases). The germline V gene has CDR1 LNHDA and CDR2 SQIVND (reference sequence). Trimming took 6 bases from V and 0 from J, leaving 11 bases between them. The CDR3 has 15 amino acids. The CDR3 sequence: CASRWGDATNEKLFF. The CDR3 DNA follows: TGTGCCAGTAGATGGGGGGACGCAACTAATGAAAAACTGTTTTTT.

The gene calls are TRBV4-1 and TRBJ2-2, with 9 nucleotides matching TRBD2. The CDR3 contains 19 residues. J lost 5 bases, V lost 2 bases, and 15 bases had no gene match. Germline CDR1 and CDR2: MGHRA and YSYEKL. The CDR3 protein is CASSQKPMGREGQTGELFF. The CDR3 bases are TGCGCCAGCAGCCAAAAGCCGATGGGGCGGGAGGGTCAGACCGGGGAGCTGTTTTTT.

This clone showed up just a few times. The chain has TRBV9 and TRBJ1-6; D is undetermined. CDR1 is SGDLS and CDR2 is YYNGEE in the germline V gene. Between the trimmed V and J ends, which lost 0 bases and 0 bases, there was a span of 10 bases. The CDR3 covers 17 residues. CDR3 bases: TGTGCCAGCAGCGTAGCCCCGTCGAGCTCCTATAATTCACCCCTCCACTTT. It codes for CASSVAPSSSYNSPLHF.

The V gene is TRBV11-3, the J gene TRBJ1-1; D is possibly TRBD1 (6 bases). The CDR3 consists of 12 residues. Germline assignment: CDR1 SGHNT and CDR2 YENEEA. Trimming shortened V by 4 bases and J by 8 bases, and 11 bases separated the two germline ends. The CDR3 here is CASSSGGREAFF. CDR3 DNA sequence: TGTGCCAGCAGCTCCGGGGGGCGGGAAGCTTTCTTT.

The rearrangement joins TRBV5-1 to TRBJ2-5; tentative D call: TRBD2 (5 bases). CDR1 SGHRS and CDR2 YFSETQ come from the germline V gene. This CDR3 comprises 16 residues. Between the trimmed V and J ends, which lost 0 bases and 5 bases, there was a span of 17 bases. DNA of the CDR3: TGCGCCAGCAGCTTGGAGGGCAGACTAAGTATGGAGACCCAGTACTTC. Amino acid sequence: CASSLEGRLSMETQYF.

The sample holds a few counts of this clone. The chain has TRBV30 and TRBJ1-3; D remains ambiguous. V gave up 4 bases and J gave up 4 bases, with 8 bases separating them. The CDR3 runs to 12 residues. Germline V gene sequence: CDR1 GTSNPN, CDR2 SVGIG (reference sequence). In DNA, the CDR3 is TGTGCCTGGAAGCGGGCGGGAAACACCATATATTTT. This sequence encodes CAWKRAGNTIYF.

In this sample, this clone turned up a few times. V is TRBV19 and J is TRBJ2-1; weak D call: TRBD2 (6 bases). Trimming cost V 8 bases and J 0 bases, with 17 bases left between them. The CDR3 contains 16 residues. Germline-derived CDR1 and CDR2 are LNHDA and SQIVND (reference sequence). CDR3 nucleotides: TGTGCCAGTGAAACCCGGGGACTTCGCTCCTACAATGAGCAGTTCTTC. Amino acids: CASETRGLRSYNEQFF.

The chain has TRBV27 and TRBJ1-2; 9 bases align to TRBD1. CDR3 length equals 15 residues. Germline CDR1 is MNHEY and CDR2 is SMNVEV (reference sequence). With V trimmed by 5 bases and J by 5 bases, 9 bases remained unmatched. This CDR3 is CASSPGTGMGYGYTF. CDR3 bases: TGTGCCAGCAGTCCGGGGACAGGGATGGGGTATGGCTACACCTTC.

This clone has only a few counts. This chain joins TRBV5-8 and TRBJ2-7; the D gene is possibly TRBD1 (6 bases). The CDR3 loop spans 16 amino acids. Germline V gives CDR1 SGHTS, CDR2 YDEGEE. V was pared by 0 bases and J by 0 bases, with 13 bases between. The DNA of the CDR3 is TGTGCCAGCAGCTTGGCCCCAGGGGCAGTCTCCTACGAGCAGTACTTC. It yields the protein CASSLAPGAVSYEQYF.

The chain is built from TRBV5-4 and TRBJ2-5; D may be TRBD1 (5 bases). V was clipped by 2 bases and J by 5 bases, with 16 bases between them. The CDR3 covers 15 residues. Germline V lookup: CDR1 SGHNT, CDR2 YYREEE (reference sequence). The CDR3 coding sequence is TGTGCCAGCAGCTTATGGAAAGGGGTAGGGGAGACCCAGTACTTC. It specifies CASSLWKGVGETQYF.

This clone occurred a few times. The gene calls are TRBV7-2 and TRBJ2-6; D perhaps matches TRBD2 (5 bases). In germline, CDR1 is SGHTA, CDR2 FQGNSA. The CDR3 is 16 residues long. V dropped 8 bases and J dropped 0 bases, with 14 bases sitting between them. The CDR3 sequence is CASSPTAVSGANVLTF. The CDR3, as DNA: TGTGCCAGCTCCCCCACAGCGGTCTCTGGGGCCAACGTCCTGACTTTC.

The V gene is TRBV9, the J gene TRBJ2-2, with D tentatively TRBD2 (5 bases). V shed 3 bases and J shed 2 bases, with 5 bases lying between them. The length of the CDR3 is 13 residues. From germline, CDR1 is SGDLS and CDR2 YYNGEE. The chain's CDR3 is CASSGLNTGELFF. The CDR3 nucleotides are TGTGCCAGCAGCGGACTAAACACCGGGGAGCTGTTTTTT. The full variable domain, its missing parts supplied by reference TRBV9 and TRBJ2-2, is DSGVTQTPKHLITATGQRVTLRCSPRSGDLSVYWYQQSLDQGLQFLIQYYNGEERAKGNILERFSAQQFPDLHSELNLSSLELGDSALYFCASSGLNTGELFFGEGSRLTVL.

CDR3 sequence: CSAIRGWEQYF. CDR3 coding DNA: TGCAGTGCTATACGGGGATGGGAGCAGTACTTC. The V and J genes are TRBV20-1 and TRBJ2-7; the D gene is possibly TRBD2 (5 bases). The CDR3 covers 11 residues. Trimming took 4 bases from V and 7 from J, leaving 11 bases between them. CDR1 DFQATT and CDR2 SNEGSKA come from the germline V gene (reference sequence).

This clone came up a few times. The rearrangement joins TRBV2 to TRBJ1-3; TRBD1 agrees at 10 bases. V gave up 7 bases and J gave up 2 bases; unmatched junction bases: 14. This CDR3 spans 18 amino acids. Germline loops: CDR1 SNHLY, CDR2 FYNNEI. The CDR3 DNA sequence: TGTGCCAGCACCCCGAGGACAGGGGGGGTTGAGGCTGGAAACACCATATATTTT. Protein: CASTPRTGGVEAGNTIYF. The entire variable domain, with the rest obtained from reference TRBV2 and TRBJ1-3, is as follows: EPEVTQTPSHQVTQMGQEVILRCVPISNHLYFYWYRQILGQKVEFLVSFYNNEISEKSEIFDDQFSVERPDGSNFTLKIRSTKLEDSAMYFCASTPRTGGVEAGNTIYFGEGSWLTVV.

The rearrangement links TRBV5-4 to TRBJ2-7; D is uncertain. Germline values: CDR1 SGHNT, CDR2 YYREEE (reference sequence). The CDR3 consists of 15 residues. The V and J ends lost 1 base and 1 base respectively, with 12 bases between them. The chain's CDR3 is CASSLKFGSSYEQYF. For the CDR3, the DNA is TGTGCCAGCAGCTTGAAGTTTGGCAGTTCCTACGAGCAGTACTTC.

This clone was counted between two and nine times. CDR3 sequence reads: CSASTDTQYF. In DNA form, the CDR3 reads TGCAGCGCTTCCACAGATACGCAGTATTTT. J is TRBJ2-3 and V is TRBV29-1; D uncertain. The V gene lost 7 bases and the J gene lost 2 bases, with 4 bases spanning the gap. The CDR3 is made up of 10 amino acids. CDR1 is SQVTM and CDR2 is ANQGSEA in the germline V gene.

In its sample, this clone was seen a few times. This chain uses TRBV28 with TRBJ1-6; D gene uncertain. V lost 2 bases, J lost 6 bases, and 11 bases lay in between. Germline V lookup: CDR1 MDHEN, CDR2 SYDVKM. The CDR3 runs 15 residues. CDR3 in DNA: TGTGCCAGCAGTTTAACCGGTACAGTTAATTCACCCCTCCACTTT. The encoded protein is CASSLTGTVNSPLHF.

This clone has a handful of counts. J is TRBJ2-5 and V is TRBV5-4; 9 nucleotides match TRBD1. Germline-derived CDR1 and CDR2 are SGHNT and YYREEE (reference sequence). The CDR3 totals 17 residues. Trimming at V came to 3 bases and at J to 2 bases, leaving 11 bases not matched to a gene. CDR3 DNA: TGTGCCAGCAGCTCACCGTCCCGGGACAGGGAGCAAGAGACCCAGTACTTC. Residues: CASSSPSRDREQETQYF.

The CDR3 DNA sequence: TGTGCCAGCTCACCTCCGGGACAGACAAAGCAAGAGACCCAGTACTTC. It translates to CASSPPGQTKQETQYF. The chain joins TRBV18 to TRBJ2-5, with 7 bases fitting TRBD1. The CDR3 loop spans 16 amino acids. Trimming cost V 3 bases and J 2 bases; bases outside gene matches: 9. CDR1 KGHSH and CDR2 LQKENI come from the germline V gene.

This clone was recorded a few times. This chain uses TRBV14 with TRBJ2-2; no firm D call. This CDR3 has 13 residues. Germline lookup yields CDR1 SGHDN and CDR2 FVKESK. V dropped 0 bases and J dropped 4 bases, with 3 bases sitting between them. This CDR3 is CASSQDLTGELFF. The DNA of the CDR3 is TGTGCCAGCAGCCAAGACCTCACCGGGGAGCTGTTTTTT.

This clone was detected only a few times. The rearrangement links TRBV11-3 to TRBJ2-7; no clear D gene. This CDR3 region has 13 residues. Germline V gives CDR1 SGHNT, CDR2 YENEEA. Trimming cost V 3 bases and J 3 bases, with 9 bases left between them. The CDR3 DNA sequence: TGTGCCAGCAGCTTGGGTACGGGCTACGAGCAGTACTTC. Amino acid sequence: CASSLGTGYEQYF. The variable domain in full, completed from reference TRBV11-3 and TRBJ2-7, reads EAGVVQSPRYKIIEKKQPVAFWCNPISGHNTLYWYLQNLGQGPELLIRYENEEAVDDSQLPKDRFSAERLKGVDSTLKIQPAELGDSAVYLCASSLGTGYEQYFGPGTRLTVT.

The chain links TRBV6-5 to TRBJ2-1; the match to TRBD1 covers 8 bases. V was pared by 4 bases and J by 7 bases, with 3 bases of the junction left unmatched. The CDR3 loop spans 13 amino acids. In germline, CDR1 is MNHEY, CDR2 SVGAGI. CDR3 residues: CASSWTGRNEQFF. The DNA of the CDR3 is TGTGCCAGCAGTTGGACAGGGAGAAATGAGCAGTTCTTC.

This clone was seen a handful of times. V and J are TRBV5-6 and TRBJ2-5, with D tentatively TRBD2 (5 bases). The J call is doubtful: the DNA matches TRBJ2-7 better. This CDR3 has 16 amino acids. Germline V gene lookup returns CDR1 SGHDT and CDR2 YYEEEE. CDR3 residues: CASSLERAIISYEQYF. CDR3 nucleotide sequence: TGTGCCAGCAGCTTGGAGAGGGCCATAATCTCCTACGAGCAGTACTTC.